These T cell receptor beta chains were read from a single sample in a study of human T cells and chemical hapten exposure. TCRdb reprocessed the RACE reads with MiXCR, giving one entry per CDR3 protein. The repertoire has around 300,000 distinct CDR3 sequences, 5.5% of them found once; the top ten carry more than 8%. This specimen consisted of whole blood, obtained in connection with sensitization to the hapten diphenylcyclopropenone (DPC). The receptors here all came from a woman between 18 and 30 years old with alopecia areata. Some clones in this sample may be carry-over from other donors' samples. The CDR3 runs from the conserved cysteine through the conserved F or W. Fields, in order: D gene, clone size, J gene, V gene, CDR3 DNA, CDR3 protein. D genes are given only for firm matches. Clone size is not always given. Where it is, it says once, few, many or a class for expanded clones.

d_gene: -; abundance: -; j_gene: TRBJ2-5; v_gene: TRBV10-3; CDR3nt: TGTGCCATCAGTGAGTCTGGGACGGGGGAGACCCAGTACTTC; CDR3aa: CAISESGTGETQYF
d_gene: TRBD2; abundance: -; j_gene: TRBJ2-3; v_gene: TRBV2; CDR3nt: TGTGCCAGTACCCTTTTGCGGGGGGACACAGATACGCAGTATTTT; CDR3aa: CASTLLRGDTDTQYF
d_gene: -; abundance: few; j_gene: TRBJ2-1; v_gene: TRBV29-1; CDR3nt: TGCAGCGTTGAGCGCGGAACCTACAATGAGCAGTTCTTC; CDR3aa: CSVERGTYNEQFF
d_gene: -; abundance: -; j_gene: TRBJ1-6; v_gene: TRBV7-9; CDR3nt: TGTGCCAGCAGCAACGGACAAGTAATTCAGCCCCTCCACTTT; CDR3aa: CASSNGQVIQPLHF
d_gene: TRBD2; abundance: -; j_gene: TRBJ2-1; v_gene: TRBV20-1; CDR3nt: TGCAGTGCTAGTGTTAGCGGGGGTGGATCCTACAATGAGCAGTTCTTC; CDR3aa: CSASVSGGGSYNEQFF
d_gene: -; abundance: many; j_gene: TRBJ1-1; v_gene: TRBV7-8; CDR3nt: TGTGCCAGCAGCTTAGACTTGGCAGGGAACACTGAAGCTTTCTTT; CDR3aa: CASSLDLAGNTEAFF
d_gene: TRBD1; abundance: few; j_gene: TRBJ1-1; v_gene: TRBV20-1; CDR3nt: TGCAGTGCTCCATTGGGGGACAGGGTCACTGAAGCTTTCTTT; CDR3aa: CSAPLGDRVTEAFF
d_gene: -; abundance: -; j_gene: TRBJ1-1; v_gene: TRBV18; CDR3nt: TGTGCCAGCTCACCAACAAGTCCATTGAACACTGAAGCTTTCTTT; CDR3aa: CASSPTSPLNTEAFF
d_gene: -; abundance: -; j_gene: TRBJ2-1; v_gene: TRBV15; CDR3nt: TGTGCCACCTGTTTACTGACGGGACCCTACAATGAGCAGTTCTTC; CDR3aa: CATCLLTGPYNEQFF
d_gene: -; abundance: -; j_gene: TRBJ1-5; v_gene: TRBV6-2/TRBV6-3; CDR3nt: TGTGCCAGCAGTTACTCGGTGGCGGGGAAGCCCCAGCATTTT; CDR3aa: CASSYSVAGKPQHF
d_gene: TRBD2; abundance: few; j_gene: TRBJ2-2; v_gene: TRBV27; CDR3nt: TGTGCCAGCAGTCAGGGCACTAGCGGGGGGTTGGACACCGGGGAGCTGTTTTTT; CDR3aa: CASSQGTSGGLDTGELFF
d_gene: -; abundance: few; j_gene: TRBJ2-7; v_gene: TRBV5-1; CDR3nt: TGCGCCAGCAGCTTCCAACCCTCCTACGAGCAGTACTTC; CDR3aa: CASSFQPSYEQYF
d_gene: -; abundance: -; j_gene: TRBJ1-5; v_gene: TRBV20-1; CDR3nt: TGCAGTGCTAGAGCGGACTATTCTCCCGGGCGCAATCAGCCCCAGCATTTT; CDR3aa: CSARADYSPGRNQPQHF
d_gene: -; abundance: many; j_gene: TRBJ2-6; v_gene: TRBV20-1; CDR3nt: TGCAGTGCTGAACAGGGTACTGGGGCCAACGTCCTGACTTTC; CDR3aa: CSAEQGTGANVLTF
d_gene: TRBD2; abundance: -; j_gene: TRBJ2-3; v_gene: TRBV7-2; CDR3nt: TGTGCCAGCAGCCCCCGACTAGCGGGGTTTTCGGATACGCAGTATTTT; CDR3aa: CASSPRLAGFSDTQYF
d_gene: -; abundance: many; j_gene: TRBJ2-1; v_gene: TRBV24-1; CDR3nt: TGTGCCACCAGACAGGGAGATGAGCAGTTCTTC; CDR3aa: CATRQGDEQFF
d_gene: -; abundance: many; j_gene: TRBJ2-7; v_gene: TRBV7-9; CDR3nt: TGTGCCAGCAGCTTAGCAGGCGAGCAGTACTTC; CDR3aa: CASSLAGEQYF
d_gene: TRBD2; abundance: few; j_gene: TRBJ2-1; v_gene: TRBV5-1; CDR3nt: TGCGCCAGCAACCCGCCGACAGCGGGGATGAATGAGCAGTTCTTC; CDR3aa: CASNPPTAGMNEQFF
d_gene: -; abundance: -; j_gene: TRBJ1-2; v_gene: TRBV5-1; CDR3nt: TGCGCCAGCAGCTTGGTGGACCGCAACTATGGCTACACCTTC; CDR3aa: CASSLVDRNYGYTF
d_gene: -; abundance: few; j_gene: TRBJ2-3; v_gene: TRBV7-9; CDR3nt: TGTGCCAGCAGCGATGGCCCCGGAGCAGCTAGCACAGATACGCAGTATTTT; CDR3aa: CASSDGPGAASTDTQYF
d_gene: -; abundance: few; j_gene: TRBJ2-2; v_gene: TRBV5-1; CDR3nt: TGCGCCAGCAGCCATGGGACGGCTAACACCGGGGAGCTGTTTTTT; CDR3aa: CASSHGTANTGELFF
d_gene: -; abundance: few; j_gene: TRBJ1-1; v_gene: TRBV25-1; CDR3nt: TGTGCCAGCAGTGATGTGATGGGGTACACTGAAGCTTTCTTT; CDR3aa: CASSDVMGYTEAFF
d_gene: -; abundance: few; j_gene: TRBJ1-4; v_gene: TRBV9; CDR3nt: TGTGCCAGCAGCGTAGACCCTTCAACTAATGAAAAACTGTTTTTT; CDR3aa: CASSVDPSTNEKLFF
d_gene: TRBD1; abundance: -; j_gene: TRBJ1-1; v_gene: TRBV5-6; CDR3nt: TGTGCCAGCACCCCGACAGGGGTCACTGAAGCTTTCTTT; CDR3aa: CASTPTGVTEAFF
d_gene: TRBD1; abundance: many; j_gene: TRBJ1-1; v_gene: TRBV18; CDR3nt: TGTGCCAGCTCACCCGGACAGGGGATTAACACTGAAGCTTTCTTT; CDR3aa: CASSPGQGINTEAFF
d_gene: TRBD2; abundance: few; j_gene: TRBJ2-3; v_gene: TRBV7-9; CDR3nt: TGTGCCAGCAGCTTAACTATGGGACTAGACACAGATACGCAGTATTTT; CDR3aa: CASSLTMGLDTDTQYF
d_gene: -; abundance: many; j_gene: TRBJ1-6; v_gene: TRBV20-1; CDR3nt: TGCAGTGCTAGAGGAGACTCTACAAATTCACCCCTCCACTTT; CDR3aa: CSARGDSTNSPLHF
d_gene: TRBD1; abundance: -; j_gene: TRBJ2-1; v_gene: TRBV24-1; CDR3nt: TGTGCCACCAGTGACGCTATAGGGAGACAGGGGACGACTAGGAATGAGCAGTTCTTC; CDR3aa: CATSDAIGRQGTTRNEQFF
d_gene: TRBD1; abundance: many; j_gene: TRBJ1-4; v_gene: TRBV10-3; CDR3nt: TGTGCCATCAGGGCGGGACAGTCTGATGAAAAACTGTTTTTT; CDR3aa: CAIRAGQSDEKLFF
d_gene: -; abundance: few; j_gene: TRBJ2-3; v_gene: TRBV12-3/TRBV12-4; CDR3nt: TGTGCCAGCAGCCGTGCCGGGTCTTCTAGCACAGATACGCAGTATTTT; CDR3aa: CASSRAGSSSTDTQYF
d_gene: -; abundance: few; j_gene: TRBJ2-5; v_gene: TRBV11-2; CDR3nt: TGTGCCAGCAGCCTCGGGACTGGGTACCAAGAGACCCAGTACTTC; CDR3aa: CASSLGTGYQETQYF
d_gene: -; abundance: -; j_gene: TRBJ1-4; v_gene: TRBV7-2; CDR3nt: TGTGCCAGCAGCTTAGGCGGAGATAATGAAAAACTGTTTTTT; CDR3aa: CASSLGGDNEKLFF
d_gene: TRBD2; abundance: many; j_gene: TRBJ2-3; v_gene: TRBV20-1; CDR3nt: TGCAGTGCTAGAATAGCGGGGGGCACAGATACGCAGTATTTT; CDR3aa: CSARIAGGTDTQYF
d_gene: -; abundance: -; j_gene: TRBJ2-1; v_gene: TRBV7-8; CDR3nt: TGTGCCAGCAGCTTAGCTAGCGCCAATGAGCAGTTCTTC; CDR3aa: CASSLASANEQFF
d_gene: TRBD2; abundance: many; j_gene: TRBJ2-3; v_gene: TRBV6-5; CDR3nt: TGTGCCAGCAGTTATGGACTAGCGGGGGGCACAGATACGCAGTATTTT; CDR3aa: CASSYGLAGGTDTQYF
d_gene: TRBD1; abundance: -; j_gene: TRBJ1-1; v_gene: TRBV5-1; CDR3nt: TGCGCCAGCAGCCAGCCGGGACAGGGAAACACTGAAGCTTTCTTT; CDR3aa: CASSQPGQGNTEAFF
d_gene: -; abundance: few; j_gene: TRBJ1-5; v_gene: TRBV6-5; CDR3nt: TGTGCCAGCAAAGGGAGGTCGGGCCAGCCCCAGCATTTT; CDR3aa: CASKGRSGQPQHF
d_gene: -; abundance: many; j_gene: TRBJ1-1; v_gene: TRBV29-1; CDR3nt: TGCAGCGTAGTGGGACCTTTGAACACTGAAGCTTTCTTT; CDR3aa: CSVVGPLNTEAFF
d_gene: -; abundance: many; j_gene: TRBJ1-2; v_gene: TRBV6-1; CDR3nt: TGTGCCAGCTTACCAGTGAACTTAGCTAACTATGGCTACACCTTC; CDR3aa: CASLPVNLANYGYTF
d_gene: -; abundance: few; j_gene: TRBJ1-3; v_gene: TRBV7-2; CDR3nt: TGTGCCAGCAGCCAAGGACAGCTAAACATTCACTCTGGAAACACCATATATTTT; CDR3aa: CASSQGQLNIHSGNTIYF
d_gene: -; abundance: few; j_gene: TRBJ2-3; v_gene: TRBV6-5; CDR3nt: TGTGCCACCAGGGACCCCTCGGGCACAGATACGCAGTATTTT; CDR3aa: CATRDPSGTDTQYF
d_gene: TRBD1; abundance: -; j_gene: TRBJ2-5; v_gene: TRBV5-5; CDR3nt: TGTGCCAGCAGCCCATCCGGGACAGGGGAGGAGACCCAGTACTTC; CDR3aa: CASSPSGTGEETQYF
d_gene: TRBD1; abundance: -; j_gene: TRBJ2-3; v_gene: TRBV20-1; CDR3nt: TGCAGTGCGAGACAGGGGGGGCCAGATACGCAGTATTTT; CDR3aa: CSARQGGPDTQYF
d_gene: -; abundance: many; j_gene: TRBJ2-7; v_gene: TRBV25-1; CDR3nt: TGTGCCAGCAGTGCGGACCGCTCCTACGAGCAGTACTTC; CDR3aa: CASSADRSYEQYF
d_gene: TRBD1; abundance: many; j_gene: TRBJ2-7; v_gene: TRBV5-4; CDR3nt: TGTGCCAGCAGCTCCCGGGACAGAGGTTACGAGCAGTACTTC; CDR3aa: CASSSRDRGYEQYF
d_gene: -; abundance: few; j_gene: TRBJ1-3; v_gene: TRBV12-3/TRBV12-4; CDR3nt: TGTGCCAGCAGCCAGGAGGGACGAAGCGACTCTGGAAACACCATATATTTT; CDR3aa: CASSQEGRSDSGNTIYF
d_gene: -; abundance: few; j_gene: TRBJ1-6; v_gene: TRBV21-1; CDR3nt: TGTGCCAGCAGCAGCGGACAGGGCCCCGCTCCACCCCTCCACTTT; CDR3aa: CASSSGQGPAPPLHF
d_gene: TRBD2; abundance: few; j_gene: TRBJ2-3; v_gene: TRBV7-8; CDR3nt: TGTGCCAGCAGCTTATCCTACGTGGGAGCGGGGGGCCGATCAGATACGCAGTATTTT; CDR3aa: CASSLSYVGAGGRSDTQYF
d_gene: TRBD1; abundance: -; j_gene: TRBJ1-1; v_gene: TRBV6-5; CDR3nt: TGTGCCAGCAGTTACTTGAATCCAGGGGGGGAAGCTTTCTTT; CDR3aa: CASSYLNPGGEAFF